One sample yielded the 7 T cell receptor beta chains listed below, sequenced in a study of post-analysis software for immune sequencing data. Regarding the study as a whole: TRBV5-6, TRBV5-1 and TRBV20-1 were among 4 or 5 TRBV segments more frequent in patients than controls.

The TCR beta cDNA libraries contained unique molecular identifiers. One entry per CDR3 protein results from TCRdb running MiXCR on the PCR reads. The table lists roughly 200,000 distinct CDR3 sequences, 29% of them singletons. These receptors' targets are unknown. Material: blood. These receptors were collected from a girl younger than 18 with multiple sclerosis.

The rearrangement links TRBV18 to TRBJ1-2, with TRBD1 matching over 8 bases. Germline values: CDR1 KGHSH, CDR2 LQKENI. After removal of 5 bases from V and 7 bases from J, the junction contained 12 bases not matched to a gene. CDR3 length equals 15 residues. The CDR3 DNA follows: TGTGCCAGCTCAACCACGCCGGGACAGGTTATTGGCTACACCTTC. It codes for CASSTTPGQVIGYTF. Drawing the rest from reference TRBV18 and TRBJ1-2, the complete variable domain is NAGVMQNPRHLVRRRGQEARLRCSPMKGHSHVYWYRQLPEEGLKFMVYLQKENIIDESGMPKERFSAEFPKEGPSILRIQQVVRGDSAAYFCASSTTPGQVIGYTFGSGTRLTVV.

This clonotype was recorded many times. CDR3 loop: CASSLWVVAPDTQYF. CDR3 coding DNA: TGTGCCAGCAGTCTCTGGGTAGTAGCCCCAGATACGCAGTATTTT. This chain joins TRBV28 and TRBJ2-3; no clear D gene. This CDR3 has 15 amino acids. With 5 bases removed from V and 4 bases from J, the gap between germline ends came to 16 bases. From germline, CDR1 is MDHEN and CDR2 SYDVKM.

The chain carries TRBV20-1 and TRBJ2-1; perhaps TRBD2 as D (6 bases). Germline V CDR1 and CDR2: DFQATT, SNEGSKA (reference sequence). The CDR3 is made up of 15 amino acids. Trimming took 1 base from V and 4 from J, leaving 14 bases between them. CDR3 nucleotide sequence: TGCAGTGCTAGAGGACGGGGGACCTATTACAATGAGCAGTTCTTC. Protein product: CSARGRGTYYNEQFF.

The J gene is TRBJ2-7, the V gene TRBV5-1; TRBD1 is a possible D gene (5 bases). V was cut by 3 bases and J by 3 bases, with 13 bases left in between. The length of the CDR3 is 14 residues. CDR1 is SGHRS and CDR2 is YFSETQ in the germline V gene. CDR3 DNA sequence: TGCGCCAGCAGCTGGGCAGGGCAGATCTACGAGCAGTACTTC. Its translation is CASSWAGQIYEQYF.

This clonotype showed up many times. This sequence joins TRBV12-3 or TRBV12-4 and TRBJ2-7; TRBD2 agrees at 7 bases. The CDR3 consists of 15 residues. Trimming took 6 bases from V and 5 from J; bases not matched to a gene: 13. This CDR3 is CASSPLAGDQNEQYF. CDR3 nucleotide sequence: TGTGCCAGCAGCCCCCTCGCGGGAGATCAGAACGAGCAGTACTTC.

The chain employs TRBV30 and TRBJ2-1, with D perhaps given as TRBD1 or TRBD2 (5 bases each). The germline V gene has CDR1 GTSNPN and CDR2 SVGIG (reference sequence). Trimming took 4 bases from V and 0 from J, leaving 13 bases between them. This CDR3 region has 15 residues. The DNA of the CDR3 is TGTGCCTGGACACTCGGGACGAGCTCCTACAATGAGCAGTTCTTC. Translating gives CAWTLGTSSYNEQFF. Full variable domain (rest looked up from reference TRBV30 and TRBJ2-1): SQTIHQWPATLVQPVGSPLSLECTVEGTSNPNLYWYRQAAGRGLQLLFYSVGIGQISSEVPQNLSASRPQDRQFILSSKKLLLSDSGFYLCAWTLGTSSYNEQFFGPGTRLTVL.

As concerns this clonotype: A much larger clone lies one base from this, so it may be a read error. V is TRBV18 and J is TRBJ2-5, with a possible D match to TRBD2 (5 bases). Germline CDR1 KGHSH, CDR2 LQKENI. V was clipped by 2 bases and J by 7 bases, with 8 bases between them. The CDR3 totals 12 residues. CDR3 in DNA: TGTGCCAGCTCACCATCCGGAGGGACCCAGTACTTC. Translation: CASSPSGGTQYF.